These T cell receptor beta chains were read from a single sample in a study of cytomegalovirus exposure and HLA in healthy donors. Repertoires were generated with immunoSEQ multiplex PCR, while TCRdb's copy carries only in-frame clones and drops some. The sample's table shows some 75,000 clones. The specimen was PBMCs. The receptors originated from a boy aged 5 to 17 in good health and CMV-seronegative. CDR3s include the opening cysteine and the closing phenylalanine or tryptophan. The D gene is left open where the match is weak.

J gene,D gene,V gene,CDR3 protein,CDR3 DNA
TRBJ1-1,-,TRBV19,CASSIQGVFTEAFF,TGTGCCAGTAGCATACAGGGTGTCTTTACTGAAGCTTTCTTT
TRBJ1-1,-,TRBV18,CASSSYGTLNTEAFF,TGTGCCAGCTCATCCTACGGGACACTAAACACTGAAGCTTTCTTT
TRBJ2-1,-,TRBV6-4,CASSRTDLHEQFF,TGTGCCAGCAGCCGGACAGATCTCCATGAGCAGTTCTTC
TRBJ1-1,-,TRBV29-1,CSVLTGTNTEAFF,TGCAGCGTGTTGACAGGAACGAACACTGAAGCTTTCTTT
TRBJ1-2,-,TRBV19,CASSITHGDGGYTF,TGTGCCAGTAGTATCACTCACGGGGATGGTGGCTACACCTTC
TRBJ2-7,-,TRBV14,CASSQDYEQYF,TGTGCCAGCAGCCAAGATTACGAGCAGTACTTC
TRBJ1-1,TRBD1,TRBV6-5,CASRGQPIGEAFF,TGTGCCAGTAGGGGACAGCCGATAGGTGAAGCTTTCTTT
TRBJ2-7,TRBD2,TRBV5-4,CASSLREGSYEQYF,TGTGCCAGCAGCTTGAGGGAGGGAAGCTACGAGCAGTACTTC
TRBJ1-2,-,TRBV7-2,CASSLGADIIYGYTF,TGTGCCAGCAGCTTAGGGGCAGATATAATCTATGGCTACACCTTC
TRBJ1-5,-,TRBV4-1,CASSQGGGPEGGQPQHF,TGCGCCAGCAGCCAAGGAGGTGGGCCCGAGGGAGGTCAGCCCCAGCATTTT
TRBJ2-7,-,TRBV5-6,CASSLGQTTTYEQYF,TGTGCCAGCAGCTTGGGACAGACGACCACCTACGAGCAGTACTTC
TRBJ1-1,TRBD1,TRBV19,CATGTGGNTEAFF,TGTGCCACCGGGACAGGGGGGAACACTGAAGCTTTCTTT
TRBJ1-2,-,TRBV4-1,CASSQGWGVDGYTF,TGCGCCAGCAGCCAAGGTTGGGGGGTAGATGGCTACACCTTC
TRBJ2-7,TRBD2,TRBV5-4,CASSYWTSVYEQYF,TGTGCCAGCAGCTACTGGACTAGCGTTTACGAGCAGTACTTC
TRBJ2-3,-,TRBV10-3,CAISESYGADTQYF,TGTGCCATCAGTGAGTCGTATGGGGCCGATACGCAGTATTTT
TRBJ2-1,TRBD2,TRBV7-2,CASSVTSGAHNEQFF,TGTGCCAGCAGCGTAACTAGCGGAGCCCACAATGAGCAGTTCTTC
TRBJ1-2,TRBD1,TRBV9,CASSWEPRGEDQNYGYTF,TGTGCCAGCAGCTGGGAACCCAGGGGGGAGGATCAGAACTATGGCTACACCTTC
TRBJ2-2,TRBD1,TRBV25-1,CASSSPGQGDTGELFF,TGTGCCAGCAGTTCCCCGGGACAGGGCGACACCGGGGAGCTGTTTTTT
TRBJ2-3,-,TRBV6-5,CASSYDLRLTDTQYF,TGTGCCAGCAGTTACGACCTCAGACTCACAGATACGCAGTATTTT
TRBJ1-1,-,TRBV5-8,CASSLGGRRAEAFF,TGTGCCAGCAGCTTGGGTGGAAGACGGGCTGAAGCTTTCTTT
TRBJ1-2,TRBD1,TRBV5-6,CASSLLQGARWNYGYTF,TGTGCCAGCAGCTTGTTACAGGGGGCGCGGTGGAACTATGGCTACACCTTC
TRBJ2-1,TRBD1,TRBV29-1,CSVRGTGVYNEQFF,TGCAGCGTTCGAGGGACAGGGGTATACAATGAGCAGTTCTTC
TRBJ2-7,TRBD1,TRBV30,CAGWRPGQAYEQYF,TGTGCTGGGTGGCGCCCGGGACAGGCCTACGAGCAGTACTTC
TRBJ1-1,-,TRBV30,CAWSVMAGEAFF,TGTGCCTGGAGTGTGATGGCAGGTGAAGCTTTCTTT
TRBJ2-3,-,TRBV29-1,CSVRGAAGDTQYF,TGCAGCGTCCGAGGAGCTGCGGGAGATACGCAGTATTTT
TRBJ2-3,-,TRBV10-3,CAISLTPEPDTQYF,TGTGCCATCAGTCTTACGCCTGAGCCAGATACGCAGTATTTT
TRBJ2-1,TRBD2,TRBV9,CASSGRPITSGSLYNEQFF,TGTGCCAGCAGCGGACGCCCCATTACTAGCGGGAGTCTATACAATGAGCAGTTCTTC
TRBJ1-2,-,TRBV19,CASSDWQNYGYTF,TGTGCCAGTAGTGACTGGCAGAACTATGGCTACACCTTC
TRBJ1-1,-,TRBV2,CASRRGTENTEAFF,TGTGCCAGCAGACGCGGGACGGAGAACACTGAAGCTTTCTTT
TRBJ2-1,TRBD1,TRBV6-1,CASSQMTGVNEQFF,TGTGCCAGCAGTCAGATGACAGGGGTCAATGAGCAGTTCTTC
TRBJ1-1,-,TRBV9,CASSLGGGMNTEAFF,TGTGCCAGCAGCCTTGGAGGTGGGATGAACACTGAAGCTTTCTTT
TRBJ2-7,-,TRBV9,CASSVDLGSVYEQYF,TGTGCCAGCAGCGTAGATCTCGGGAGCGTTTACGAGCAGTACTTC
TRBJ2-2,-,TRBV7-9,CASSFSGPNTGELFF,TGTGCCAGCAGCTTTAGCGGTCCGAACACCGGGGAGCTGTTTTTT
TRBJ2-7,-,TRBV9,CASSVGTYPPPYEQYF,TGTGCCAGCAGCGTAGGAACCTACCCCCCGCCCTACGAGCAGTACTTC
TRBJ1-6,-,TRBV28,CASSLSKESYHF,TGTGCCAGCAGTTTATCTAAGGAGTCCTACCACTTT
TRBJ2-7,TRBD1,TRBV30,CAWSLGTGAYEQYF,TGTGCCTGGAGTTTAGGGACAGGGGCCTACGAGCAGTACTTC
TRBJ2-1,TRBD2,TRBV5-6,CASRSKTSRDNEQFF,TGTGCCAGCAGATCTAAGACTAGCCGAGACAATGAGCAGTTCTTC
TRBJ2-1,-,TRBV7-3,CASSLDAVSYNEQFF,TGTGCCAGCAGCTTAGATGCGGTCTCCTACAATGAGCAGTTCTTC
TRBJ1-1,TRBD1,TRBV4-3,CASSRGTGGRGTEAFF,TGCGCCAGCAGCCGCGGGACAGGGGGTAGAGGCACTGAAGCTTTCTTT
TRBJ1-1,-,TRBV14,CASSRVGNTEAFF,TGTGCCAGCAGCCGAGTCGGGAACACTGAAGCTTTCTTT
TRBJ2-7,-,TRBV4-1,CASSQGSIPAYEQYF,TGCGCCAGCAGCCAAGGAAGTATCCCGGCCTACGAGCAGTACTTC
TRBJ1-4,TRBD1,TRBV6-6,CASSYSDRGVNEKLFF,TGTGCCAGCAGTTACTCGGACAGGGGGGTAAATGAAAAACTGTTTTTT
TRBJ1-4,-,TRBV15,CATSRGRPNEKLFF,TGTGCCACCAGCAGGGGGCGACCTAATGAAAAACTGTTTTTT
TRBJ2-7,TRBD1,TRBV11-2,CASSRDSTYEQYF,TGTGCCAGCAGCCGGGACAGCACCTACGAGCAGTACTTC
TRBJ1-1,-,TRBV4-1,CASSNMNTEAFF,TGCGCCAGCAGCAATATGAACACTGAAGCTTTCTTT
TRBJ1-2,TRBD1,TRBV5-1,CASSLPGGSYGYTF,TGCGCCAGCAGCTTGCCAGGGGGAAGCTATGGCTACACCTTC
TRBJ1-1,-,TRBV5-6,CASSLGQANQAFF,TGTGCCAGCAGCTTGGGACAGGCCAATCAAGCTTTCTTT
TRBJ2-5,TRBD1,TRBV13,CASSLSGQGTQETQYF,TGTGCCAGCAGCTTATCAGGACAGGGAACCCAAGAGACCCAGTACTTC
TRBJ2-7,TRBD1,TRBV7-9,CASSSTGGPSSYEQYF,TGTGCCAGCAGCTCGACAGGGGGTCCAAGCTCCTACGAGCAGTACTTC
TRBJ1-2,-,TRBV6-1,CASSALDSFYGYTF,TGTGCCAGCAGTGCCCTGGACAGCTTCTATGGCTACACCTTC
TRBJ2-2,TRBD1,TRBV27,CASSPYSITGGPGELFF,TGTGCCAGCAGTCCATACTCCATCACAGGGGGCCCCGGGGAGCTGTTTTTT
TRBJ2-5,-,TRBV5-4,CASSNGQMGQETQYF,TGTGCCAGCAGTAACGGACAGATGGGGCAAGAGACCCAGTACTTC
TRBJ1-2,-,TRBV6-1,CASSAAAANGYTF,TGTGCCAGCAGCGCCGCGGCCGCGAATGGCTACACCTTC
TRBJ2-5,TRBD2,TRBV5-1,CASGMGGVQETQYF,TGCGCCAGCGGGATGGGGGGGGTCCAAGAGACCCAGTACTTC
TRBJ2-1,TRBD2,TRBV27,CASSSAGGSYNEQFF,TGTGCCAGCAGTTCAGCGGGAGGTTCCTACAATGAGCAGTTCTTC
TRBJ2-3,TRBD1,TRBV6-1,CASTYRGVRVDTQYF,TGTGCCAGCACCTACAGGGGAGTTCGAGTAGATACGCAGTATTTT